One sample yielded the 8 T cell receptor beta chains listed below, sequenced in a study of blood T cell repertoires in COVID-19 (dated by TCRdb to 2020 to 2021). Library prep was done by the immunoSEQ multiplex PCR assay. TCRdb mirrors the immuneACCESS table, restricted to in-frame sequences. Some clones are absent from its copies; in checked studies, under half trace to an unresolved V gene, and the reason for the others is unknown. The sample profile shows approximately 300,000 clones; 90% of them were found once. Roughly 7.3% of the sample is taken by the ten largest. Sequencing used peripheral blood. All receptors derive from a woman in her 30s with COVID-19, enrolled during active disease.

V is TRBV9 and J is TRBJ2-5; no firm D call. CDR3 length: 15 amino acids. Trimming cost V 0 bases and J 0 bases, with 9 bases left between them. Germline CDR1 and CDR2: SGDLS and YYNGEE. CDR3 in DNA: TGTGCCAGCAGCGTAGGGCTACAGTACCAAGAGACCCAGTACTTC. Its protein product is CASSVGLQYQETQYF.

The CDR3 nucleotides are TGTGCCAGCAGTGACACGACAGACTCCTACAATGAGCAGTTCTTC. This sequence encodes CASSDTTDSYNEQFF. V and J are TRBV6-4 and TRBJ2-1, with D possibly being TRBD1 (5 bases). Trimming took off 2 bases at V and 0 bases at J, with 8 bases between the two ends. The CDR3 consists of 15 residues. The germline V gene encodes CDR1 MRHNA and CDR2 SNTAGT.

With respect to this clone: This may be a read error: a much more frequent sequence differs by one nucleotide. J is TRBJ1-1 and V is TRBV10-1, with 8 positions matching TRBD1. CDR1 and CDR2 (germline): WNHNN, SYGVQD (reference sequence). This CDR3 is built from 13 residues. The CDR3 here is CTSSDRGNTEAFF. The CDR3 nucleotides are TGCACCAGCAGTGACAGGGGGAACACTGAAGCTTTCTTT.

This clone was seen a single time. The rearrangement links TRBV29-1 to TRBJ2-7; 15 bases agree with TRBD2. CDR1 and CDR2 (germline): SQVTM, ANQGSEA. The CDR3 has 17 amino acids. Trimming at V came to 2 bases and at J to 4 bases, leaving 9 bases not matched to a gene. CDR3 nucleotide sequence: TGCAGCGTTGAATCTTGGACTAGCGGGAGGGGACATTACGAGCAGTACTTC. As protein: CSVESWTSGRGHYEQYF.

The chain combines TRBV12-3 or TRBV12-4 with TRBJ1-3; no definite D call. V was shortened by 0 bases and J by 7 bases, with 7 bases between the two germline ends. This CDR3 has 13 amino acids. The CDR3 spells CASSLASGNTIYF. CDR3 coding DNA: TGTGCCAGCAGTTTAGCCAGCGGCAACACCATATATTTT.

This clone was recorded once. The chain carries TRBV27 and TRBJ1-2, with 9 positions matching TRBD1. Trimming at V came to 3 bases and at J to 7 bases, leaving 12 bases not matched to a gene. The CDR3 spans 16 residues. CDR1 and CDR2 (germline): MNHEY, SMNVEV (reference sequence). CDR3 bases: TGTGCCAGCAGTTTTCGGGGACAGGGTGTTCGGGGTGGCTACACCTTC. Translation gives CASSFRGQGVRGGYTF.

J is TRBJ2-7 and V is TRBV5-4, with D unresolved. The CDR3 sequence is 13 residues long. Germline-derived CDR1 and CDR2 are SGHNT and YYREEE (reference sequence). The V and J ends lost 1 base and 7 bases respectively, with 12 bases between them. The CDR3 DNA sequence: TGTGCCAGCAGCTTGAACAGTGTAATTGAGCAGTACTTC. Residues: CASSLNSVIEQYF.

CDR3 loop: CASSPTDYGYTF. As DNA, the CDR3 is TGTGCCAGCAGCCCCACAGACTATGGCTACACCTTC. This rearrangement joins TRBV7-9 to TRBJ1-2, with unresolved D. The CDR3 spans 12 residues. CDR1 is SEHNR, CDR2 FQNEAQ, per germline (reference sequence). Between the trimmed V and J ends, which lost 5 bases and 3 bases, there was a span of 7 bases.